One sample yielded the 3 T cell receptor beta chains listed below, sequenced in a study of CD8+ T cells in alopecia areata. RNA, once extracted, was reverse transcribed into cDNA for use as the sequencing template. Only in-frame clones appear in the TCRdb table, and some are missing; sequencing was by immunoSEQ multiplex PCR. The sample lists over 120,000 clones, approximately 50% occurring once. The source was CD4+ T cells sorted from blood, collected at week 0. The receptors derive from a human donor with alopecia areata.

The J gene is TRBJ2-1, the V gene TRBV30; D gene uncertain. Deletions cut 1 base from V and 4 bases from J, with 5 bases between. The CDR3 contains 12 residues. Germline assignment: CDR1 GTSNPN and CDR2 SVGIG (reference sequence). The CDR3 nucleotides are TGTGCCTGGAGTGAGAGATACAATGAGCAGTTCTTC. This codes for CAWSERYNEQFF.

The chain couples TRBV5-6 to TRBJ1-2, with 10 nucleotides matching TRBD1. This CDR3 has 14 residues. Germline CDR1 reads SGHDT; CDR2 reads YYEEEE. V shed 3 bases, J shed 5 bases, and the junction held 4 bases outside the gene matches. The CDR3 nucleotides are TGTGCCAGCAGCTGGGACAGGGGAGGGTATGGCTACACCTTC. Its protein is CASSWDRGGYGYTF.

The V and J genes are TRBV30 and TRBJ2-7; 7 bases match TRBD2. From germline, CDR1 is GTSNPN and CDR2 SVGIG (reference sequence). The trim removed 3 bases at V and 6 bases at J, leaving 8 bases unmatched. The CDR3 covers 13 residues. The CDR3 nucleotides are TGTGCCTGGAGCTCGGGACTACGGGGCGAGCAGTACTTC. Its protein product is CAWSSGLRGEQYF. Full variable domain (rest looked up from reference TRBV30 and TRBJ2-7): SQTIHQWPATLVQPVGSPLSLECTVEGTSNPNLYWYRQAAGRGLQLLFYSVGIGQISSEVPQNLSASRPQDRQFILSSKKLLLSDSGFYLCAWSSGLRGEQYFGPGTRLTVT.